A selection of T cell receptor beta chains follows, all from one sample in a study of cytomegalovirus exposure and HLA in healthy donors. Here immunoSEQ multiplex PCR was the method, and the copy in TCRdb shows in-frame clones only, minus some. This table has about 65,000 clones, approximately 94% appearing once. The sequenced sample was PBMCs. All receptors come from a man in his late teens or twenties in good health and CMV-seropositive. Each CDR3 is given with its conserved first and last residue. D genes are given only for firm matches. Only part of the rows carry a size: once, few, many, or a class if the clone is expanded.

TRBV10-2,.,TRBJ1-1,TRBD1,TGCGCCAGTTCGACAGGGGCACAAGCCAACACTGAAGCTTTCTTT,CASSTGAQANTEAFF
TRBV19,.,TRBJ1-1,.,TGTGCCAGTAGTCTATTGGGGGGGACTGAAGCTTTCTTT,CASSLLGGTEAFF
TRBV9,.,TRBJ1-1,.,TGTGCCAGCAGCGTAGCTGGCGGGGGCCCCATGAACACTGAAGCTTTCTTT,CASSVAGGGPMNTEAFF
TRBV18,once,TRBJ1-1,.,TGTGCCAGCTCACCGCGAACGGACTACATGAACACTGAAGCTTTCTTT,CASSPRTDYMNTEAFF
TRBV6-5,.,TRBJ2-1,TRBD2,TGTGCCAGCAGTTCCCTTCCGGGACTAGCGGGATATGAGCAGTTCTTC,CASSSLPGLAGYEQFF
TRBV19,.,TRBJ2-4,.,TGTGCCAGTAGTATAAATAGCGAAGTAGCCAAAAACATTCAGTACTTC,CASSINSEVAKNIQYF
TRBV5-6,.,TRBJ2-7,TRBD2,TGTGCCAGCAGCTTGGCGCGGGAGGGCCGGGGCTACGAGCAGTACTTC,CASSLAREGRGYEQYF
TRBV28,.,TRBJ2-5,.,TGTGCCAGCAGTTTAGGACAGCGAGAGACCCAGTACTTC,CASSLGQRETQYF
TRBV6-6,once,TRBJ2-7,.,TGTGCCAGCAGTAGTGACCCTACAGGATCCTACGAGCAGTACTTC,CASSSDPTGSYEQYF
TRBV5-8,.,TRBJ2-3,TRBD2,TGTGCCAGCAGCTTGGGGTCTAGCGGGGTCGCAGATACGCAGTATTTT,CASSLGSSGVADTQYF
TRBV18,.,TRBJ2-7,.,TGTGCCAGCTCACCAGGTAGAGGGGAGGTCTACGAGCAGTACTTC,CASSPGRGEVYEQYF
TRBV19,.,TRBJ2-7,.,TGTGCCAGTAGTATTTCTACCGACTCCTACGAGCAGTACTTC,CASSISTDSYEQYF
TRBV2,.,TRBJ1-2,.,TGTGCCAGCAGTCCGAGGGATCCATTCTATGGCTACACCTTC,CASSPRDPFYGYTF
TRBV6-1,.,TRBJ2-1,TRBD1,TGTGCCAGCACAGGGACAGTGACCCTCAATGAGCAGTTCTTC,CASTGTVTLNEQFF
TRBV9,.,TRBJ2-2,.,TGTGCCAGCAGCGAACTAGCTGTCACCGGGGAGCTGTTTTTT,CASSELAVTGELFF
TRBV9,.,TRBJ2-3,TRBD2,TGTGCCAGCAGCGTAGCCCCCGGACTAGCGGGCTCCGATACGCAGTATTTT,CASSVAPGLAGSDTQYF
TRBV7-8,.,TRBJ2-3,TRBD2,TGTGCCAGCAGCTTACCTACCGGACTAGCGGGGGGCCTCCAATTGGATACGCAGTATTTT,CASSLPTGLAGGLQLDTQYF
TRBV19,.,TRBJ2-2,.,TGTGCCAGTAGTATAGCGGCGAACACCGGGGAGCTGTTTTTT,CASSIAANTGELFF
TRBV4-1,once,TRBJ2-7,.,TGCGCCAGCAGCCAAACAACTGGTGGCTCCAGGGGGCAGTACTTC,CASSQTTGGSRGQYF
TRBV25-1,.,TRBJ2-5,TRBD1,TGTGCCAGCAGTAAGGGACAGGGGTTTTTGGAGACCCAGTACTTC,CASSKGQGFLETQYF
TRBV15,.,TRBJ2-3,TRBD2,TGTGCCACCAGCACTACTAGCGGGAGTGTCACAGATACGCAGTATTTT,CATSTTSGSVTDTQYF
TRBV7-9,.,TRBJ2-3,.,TGTGCCAGCAGCAAATACACCCCGTCCACAGATACGCAGTATTTT,CASSKYTPSTDTQYF
TRBV2,.,TRBJ2-5,.,TGTGCCAGCAGTGGATCTCTCGGGGGAGAGACCCAGTACTTC,CASSGSLGGETQYF
TRBV19,.,TRBJ2-7,.,TGTGCCAGTACGTACGAGCAGTACTTC,CASTYEQYF
TRBV10-1,.,TRBJ2-2,.,TGCGCCAGCAGTGAATCCACGGCGAACACCGGGGAGCTGTTTTTT,CASSESTANTGELFF
TRBV7-9,.,TRBJ2-5,.,TGTGCCAGCAGTTCAGCGAAGACCCAGTACTTC,CASSSAKTQYF
TRBV6-4,.,TRBJ2-1,TRBD1,TGTGCCAGCAGTAACTTAGGGACAGGCAGTTACAATGAGCAGTTCTTC,CASSNLGTGSYNEQFF
TRBV11-2,once,TRBJ1-2,.,TGTGCCAGCAGCTTCGCAGGGGCGAACTATGGCTACACCTTC,CASSFAGANYGYTF
TRBV28,once,TRBJ1-2,TRBD1,TGTGCCAGCAGTTTTCTGGGACAGACTTACGGCTACACCTTC,CASSFLGQTYGYTF
TRBV27,.,TRBJ1-1,TRBD1,TGTGCCAGCTGGACAGGGGTTACTGAAGCTTTCTTT,CASWTGVTEAFF
TRBV29-1,.,TRBJ2-3,TRBD2,TGCAGCGTTGCGCCCGGGACTACCACAGATACGCAGTATTTT,CSVAPGTTTDTQYF
TRBV27,.,TRBJ1-2,TRBD1,TGTGCCAGCAGTCTAACCGGGACAGGGGGCCGTAACTATGGCTACACCTTC,CASSLTGTGGRNYGYTF
TRBV30,.,TRBJ2-7,TRBD2,TGTGCCTGGAGTGTCGGGGGGGTCCTCTCCTACGAGCAGTACTTC,CAWSVGGVLSYEQYF
TRBV7-9,.,TRBJ1-2,TRBD1,TGTGCCAGCAGCTCGGGACAGGGGGCGGCCGGGGGCTACACCTTC,CASSSGQGAAGGYTF
TRBV13,.,TRBJ2-7,TRBD2,TGTGCCAGCAGCTTCAAGACCGGGGGGGAGGGGTACGAGCAGTACTTC,CASSFKTGGEGYEQYF
TRBV6-1,once,TRBJ2-3,.,TGTGCCAGCACGGTGGAGGGCCTCGAAGATACGCAGTATTTT,CASTVEGLEDTQYF
TRBV30,.,TRBJ2-1,.,TGTGCCTGGAGTGTTGCGGAGTTCTATGAGCAGTTCTTC,CAWSVAEFYEQFF
TRBV6-1,.,TRBJ2-6,TRBD1,TGTGCCAGCAGTGACTTACAGGGGTCTGGGGCCAACGTCCTGACTTTC,CASSDLQGSGANVLTF
TRBV27,.,TRBJ2-3,.,TGTGCCAGCCTATCGGGAGAAGGTGGCAAAGCACAGTATTTT,CASLSGEGGKAQYF
TRBV7-9,.,TRBJ2-5,.,TGTGCCAGTAGGTGGGAGACCGCCCAAGAGACCCAGTACTTC,CASRWETAQETQYF
TRBV28,.,TRBJ1-3,.,TGTGCCAGCAGACAGGGAGTAAACACCATATATTTT,CASRQGVNTIYF
TRBV6-5,.,TRBJ2-3,TRBD1,TGTGCCAGCAGTTACCCAGGACAGGGGGGCACAGATACGCAGTATTTT,CASSYPGQGGTDTQYF
TRBV21-1,.,TRBJ2-3,.,TGTGCCAGCAGCAAAGCCCCCCCGGCGGGCCTCCGCAATATGAGCACAGATACGCAGTATTTT,CASSKAPPAGLRNMSTDTQYF
TRBV7-3,.,TRBJ2-1,TRBD2,TGTGCCAGCAGCTTAACGGGCCTAGCGGGAGGAAATGAGCAGTTCTTC,CASSLTGLAGGNEQFF
TRBV2,.,TRBJ2-3,TRBD2,TGTGCCAGCAGTGAAGCGTCAGCGGGAGGGCTGACAGATACGCAGTATTTT,CASSEASAGGLTDTQYF
TRBV4-1,.,TRBJ1-4,.,TGCGCCAGCAGCCGCCCCCTCAGGGAGGGTAATTACCGAAAACTGTTTTTT,CASSRPLREGNYRKLFF
TRBV27,.,TRBJ2-4,TRBD2,TGTGCCAGCAGTCGTATGGGAGGGGCCAAAAACATTCAGTACTTC,CASSRMGGAKNIQYF
TRBV4-1,.,TRBJ2-2,TRBD2,TGCGCCAGCAGCCACCGCGGGAGCGACACCGGGGAGCTGTTTTTT,CASSHRGSDTGELFF
TRBV15,.,TRBJ1-4,.,TGTGCCACCAGCCGGAACAGTAATGAAAAACTGTTTTTT,CATSRNSNEKLFF
TRBV19,.,TRBJ2-5,TRBD1,TGTGCCAGTACCGACAGGACAGGGGGAGAGACCCAGTACTTC,CASTDRTGGETQYF
TRBV27,.,TRBJ2-6,TRBD1,TGTGCCAGCAGTTTATCTGGACAGGTCTCTGGGGCCAACGTCCTGACTTTC,CASSLSGQVSGANVLTF
TRBV5-6,.,TRBJ2-1,.,TGTGCCAGCAGCCTCTACAATGAGCAGTTCTTC,CASSLYNEQFF
TRBV2,.,TRBJ2-5,TRBD2,TGTGCCAGCACCCCAGCGGGGGCGGGGACCCAGTACTTC,CASTPAGAGTQYF
TRBV5-8,.,TRBJ2-5,.,TGTGCCAGCAGCTTGGAGGGGGAAGAGACCCAGTACTTC,CASSLEGEETQYF